Each of the 32 T cell receptor beta chains below was sequenced from the same sample in a study of cytomegalovirus exposure and HLA in healthy donors. Generated by immunoSEQ multiplex PCR, the TCRdb table keeps only in-frame clones and is missing some. The data show around 160,000 clones, with just under 85% seen just once and over 2% held by the top ten. Sequenced: PBMCs. The receptors derive from a young man in good health and CMV-seropositive.

V gene TRBV25-1 combines with J gene TRBJ2-1; 7 nucleotides agree with TRBD1. This CDR3 is 15 amino acids long. Trimming took 2 bases from V and 2 from J; bases not matched to a gene: 3. Germline V gives CDR1 MGHDK, CDR2 SYGVNS. In nucleotides, the CDR3 is TGTGCCAGCAGTGAAGGCAGGGGGACCTACAATGAGCAGTTCTTC. It codes for CASSEGRGTYNEQFF.

The chain has TRBV19 and TRBJ2-2, with TRBD1 identical over 8 bases. CDR3 length: 16 amino acids. The V gene end was trimmed by 5 bases and the J gene end by 6 bases; junction bases not matched to a gene: 11. In germline, CDR1 is LNHDA, CDR2 SQIVND (reference sequence). The CDR3 DNA is TGTGCCAGTAGTCTGGGGCAGGGGGCAATATCCGGGGAGCTGTTTTTT. Translating it yields CASSLGQGAISGELFF.

The V call is TRBV7-9, the J call TRBJ2-7; a weak D match, TRBD1 (6 bases). Germline lookup yields CDR1 SEHNR and CDR2 FQNEAQ (reference sequence). V gave up 1 base and J gave up 4 bases, with 11 bases separating them. The CDR3 runs to 14 residues. The CDR3 nucleotides read TGTGCCAGCAGCTTAGGGGGGCTCGGGTACGAGCAGTACTTC. This sequence encodes CASSLGGLGYEQYF.

The gene calls are TRBV6-5 and TRBJ1-1; D gene unclear. The CDR3 covers 16 residues. From germline, CDR1 is MNHEY and CDR2 SVGAGI. Trimming removed 4 bases at V and 1 base at J, with 16 bases between. CDR3 region: CASSFDPTRSNTEAFF. The CDR3, as DNA: TGTGCCAGCAGTTTTGACCCGACAAGATCGAACACTGAAGCTTTCTTT.

This clone came up once. V usage is TRBV7-9 and J usage is TRBJ1-1; 8 positions match TRBD1. This CDR3 spans 13 amino acids. CDR1 and CDR2 from the germline V gene are SEHNR and FQNEAQ (reference sequence). V dropped 8 bases and J dropped 7; count of bases not matched to a gene: 9. The CDR3 DNA reads as TGTGCCAGCGGACACAGGGGGTCGGTTGAAGCTTTCTTT. Amino acids: CASGHRGSVEAFF.

The V call is TRBV5-1, the J call TRBJ1-4; a possible D gene is TRBD1 (5 bases). The CDR3 runs to 16 residues. Germline values: CDR1 SGHRS, CDR2 YFSETQ. With 8 bases removed from V and 5 bases from J, the gap between germline ends came to 22 bases. CDR3 residues: CARLGRALPPNEKLFF. CDR3 sequence (DNA): TGCGCCAGGTTGGGCAGGGCCCTACCACCGAATGAAAAACTGTTTTTT.

The chain couples TRBV4-3 to TRBJ2-7; D ambiguous. V was pared by 0 bases and J by 3 bases, with 12 bases between. Germline-derived CDR1 and CDR2 are LGHNA and YSLEER. The CDR3 is 15 residues long. CDR3 coding DNA: TGCGCCAGCAGCCAAGAGAACAGCCCGCGCTACGAGCAGTACTTC. Translated, it gives CASSQENSPRYEQYF.

The chain has TRBV6-6 and TRBJ2-1, with 11 bases that match TRBD1. V lost 2 bases and J lost 6; bases outside the gene matches: 3. Germline CDR1 and CDR2: MNHNY and SVGAGI (reference sequence). The CDR3 extends over 15 amino acids. The chain's CDR3 is CASSYTGTGGNEQFF. The CDR3 DNA is TGTGCCAGCAGTTACACCGGGACAGGGGGCAATGAGCAGTTCTTC.

The chain uses TRBV2 and TRBJ2-2; TRBD1 aligns across 7 bases. V lost 2 bases and J lost 1; bases outside the gene matches: 4. Germline assignment: CDR1 SNHLY and CDR2 FYNNEI. This CDR3 comprises 16 residues. In DNA form, the CDR3 reads TGTGCCAGCAGTGAATTGACAGGGAGGAACACCGGGGAGCTGTTTTTT. Translated, it gives CASSELTGRNTGELFF. The full variable domain, rest sourced from reference TRBV2 and TRBJ2-2, is EPEVTQTPSHQVTQMGQEVILRCVPISNHLYFYWYRQILGQKVEFLVSFYNNEISEKSEIFDDQFSVERPDGSNFTLKIRSTKLEDSAMYFCASSELTGRNTGELFFGEGSRLTVL.

The chain recombines TRBV6-5 with TRBJ1-4; D gene uncertain. Germline V lookup: CDR1 MNHEY, CDR2 SVGAGI. V gave up 2 bases and J gave up 5 bases, with 15 bases separating them. The CDR3 totals 16 residues. CDR3 DNA sequence: TGTGCCAGCAGTTACACCGCCGGGGTAGGAAATGAAAAACTGTTTTTT. Its protein product is CASSYTAGVGNEKLFF.

This clone has just one count. The J gene is TRBJ2-3, the V gene TRBV10-3, with TRBD1 matching over 10 bases. Losses at the gene ends were 4 bases for V and 5 bases for J; bases not matched to a gene: 3. Germline V gene data show CDR1 as ENHRY and CDR2 as SYGVKD. CDR3 length equals 14 residues. The CDR3 DNA reads TGTGCCATCAGTGGGGACAGGGGAAGAGATACGCAGTATTTT. The encoded protein is CAISGDRGRDTQYF.

The table lists this clone with a few counts. This rearrangement joins TRBV15 to TRBJ1-1; D unresolved. Trimming stripped 0 bases from V and 7 bases from J, with 15 bases between. CDR3 size: 15 residues. Germline lookup yields CDR1 LNHNV and CDR2 YYDKDF (reference sequence). The CDR3 spells CATSRDSRFGGEAFF. The DNA for the CDR3 is TGTGCCACCAGCAGAGATTCCCGTTTTGGAGGTGAAGCTTTCTTT.

The rearrangement links TRBV9 to TRBJ1-1; D is perhaps TRBD1 (5 bases). Trimming pared 0 bases from V and 4 bases from J, leaving 16 bases between. The CDR3 spans 16 residues. Germline V gene data show CDR1 as SGDLS and CDR2 as YYNGEE. The CDR3 is CASSVGRGIEGTEAFF. In DNA form, the CDR3 reads TGTGCCAGCAGCGTAGGGAGGGGTATAGAAGGCACTGAAGCTTTCTTT.

This chain uses TRBV2 with TRBJ1-1, with D perhaps matching TRBD1 (6 bases). V shed 9 bases and J shed 6 bases, with 11 bases lying between them. Germline-derived CDR1 and CDR2 are SNHLY and FYNNEI. The CDR3 runs to 11 residues. This CDR3 is CARQGFPEAFF. CDR3 sequence (DNA): TGTGCCAGACAGGGATTCCCTGAAGCTTTCTTT.

V and J are TRBV7-2 and TRBJ1-1, with D unresolved. V shed 2 bases and J shed 1 base, with 8 bases lying between them. CDR3 length: 14 amino acids. CDR1 and CDR2 (germline): SGHTA, FQGNSA. CDR3 amino acids: CASSLTTENTEAFF. The CDR3, as DNA: TGTGCCAGCAGCTTAACCACAGAGAACACTGAAGCTTTCTTT.

The V gene is TRBV5-1, the J gene TRBJ1-6; D may be TRBD1 (5 bases). Deletions cut 3 bases from V and 0 bases from J, with 16 bases between. Germline V gene sequence: CDR1 SGHRS, CDR2 YFSETQ. The CDR3 runs to 18 residues. The DNA for the CDR3 is TGCGCCAGCAGCTCTCCGGAAAAGGGGAACTCCTATAATTCACCCCTCCACTTT. It is translated as CASSSPEKGNSYNSPLHF.

The V gene is TRBV7-8, the J gene TRBJ1-1; tentative D call: TRBD1 (6 bases). The CDR3 extends over 14 amino acids. CDR1 and CDR2 from the germline V gene are SGHVS and FQNEAQ. V was pared by 9 bases and J by 4 bases, with 18 bases between. The CDR3 sequence: CASDLGSGATEAFF. CDR3 nucleotides: TGTGCCAGTGACCTAGGTTCAGGGGCCACTGAAGCTTTCTTT.

This chain links TRBV5-1 with TRBJ2-3; possibly TRBD1 for D (6 bases). Looked up from germline, CDR1 is SGHRS and CDR2 is YFSETQ. Trimming cost V 2 bases and J 0 bases, with 25 bases left between them. This CDR3 spans 20 amino acids. The CDR3: CASSFSRASLGGSSTDTQYF. The CDR3, as DNA: TGCGCCAGCAGCTTTAGCCGGGCCTCCCTAGGGGGATCTAGCACAGATACGCAGTATTTT.

V usage is TRBV7-2 and J usage is TRBJ2-1, with 10 positions matching TRBD2. Per germline, CDR1 SGHTA and CDR2 FQGNSA. The junction had 7 bases not matched to a gene; V was cut back by 0 bases and J by 8 bases. The CDR3 covers 16 residues. In DNA, the CDR3 is TGTGCCAGCAGCTTAGCGCAGCGGGGGGGCTCGGATGAGCAGTTCTTC. Its protein is CASSLAQRGGSDEQFF.

The chain joins TRBV4-1 to TRBJ1-1, with D hard to call. V was trimmed by 0 bases and J by 7 bases, leaving 9 bases between them. The CDR3 runs 13 residues. From germline, CDR1 is MGHRA and CDR2 YSYEKL. The CDR3 nucleotides read TGCGCCAGCAGCCAAGATCGGCGGGGTGAAGCTTTCTTT. It yields the protein CASSQDRRGEAFF.

The CDR3 DNA sequence: TGTGCCAGCAGCTTAGGCCTAAAGGGGGCACAGTATGGCTACACCTTC. This encodes CASSLGLKGAQYGYTF. The chain couples TRBV13 to TRBJ1-2; 7 nucleotides line up with TRBD1. Trimming removed 0 bases from V and 5 bases from J; junction bases left unmatched: 9. Germline V gene data show CDR1 as PRHDT and CDR2 as FYEKMQ (reference sequence). There are 16 residues in the CDR3.

The sample holds a few counts of this clone. This sequence joins TRBV6-1 and TRBJ1-3; 7 positions match TRBD1. The CDR3 covers 13 residues. After removal of 8 bases from V and 4 bases from J, the junction contained 5 bases not matched to a gene. Germline lookup yields CDR1 MNHNS and CDR2 SASEGT. The CDR3 coding sequence is TGTGCCAGCGGGGACAGAGAAGGAAACACCATATATTTT. Translation: CASGDREGNTIYF.

This rearrangement joins TRBV7-2 to TRBJ2-2; D is undetermined. This CDR3 has 13 residues. V lost 5 bases to trimming and J lost 8 bases, with 12 bases between them. Germline CDR1 is SGHTA and CDR2 is FQGNSA. The CDR3 protein is CASSPTLEGELFF. In nucleotides, the CDR3 is TGTGCCAGCAGCCCCACTCTGGAGGGGGAGCTGTTTTTT.

The rearrangement uses TRBV4-3 and TRBJ2-4, with 8 positions matching TRBD2. This CDR3 region has 16 residues. V was pared by 1 base and J by 8 bases, with 10 bases of the junction left unmatched. Germline V gene lookup returns CDR1 LGHNA and CDR2 YSLEER. CDR3: CASSQVSGGELDIQYF. In nucleotides, the CDR3 is TGCGCCAGCAGCCAAGTAAGCGGGGGTGAATTGGACATTCAGTACTTC.

V and J are TRBV4-1 and TRBJ1-4; weak D call: TRBD1 (6 bases). The V end was cut by 5 bases, the J end by 4 bases, with 14 bases between. The CDR3 has 15 residues. From germline, CDR1 is MGHRA and CDR2 YSYEKL. This CDR3 is CASSERDIINEKLFF. CDR3 DNA sequence: TGCGCCAGCAGCGAGCGGGACATCATTAATGAAAAACTGTTTTTT.

The chain links TRBV7-2 to TRBJ2-7, with 9 bases matching TRBD2. Germline values: CDR1 SGHTA, CDR2 FQGNSA. V lost 1 base to trimming and J lost 4 bases; unmatched junction nucleotides: 5. The CDR3 consists of 15 residues. CDR3: CASSLGGGGAYEQYF. The DNA for the CDR3 is TGTGCCAGCAGCTTAGGAGGCGGGGGGGCGTACGAGCAGTACTTC.

V is TRBV5-1 and J is TRBJ2-1, with D hard to call. Germline lookup yields CDR1 SGHRS and CDR2 YFSETQ. With 0 bases removed from V and 6 bases from J, the gap between germline ends came to 4 bases. The CDR3 totals 12 residues. For the CDR3, the DNA is TGCGCCAGCAGCTTGGGTAGCAATGAGCAGTTCTTC. It yields the protein CASSLGSNEQFF. The variable domain in full, with the rest retrieved from reference TRBV5-1 and TRBJ2-1, is KAGVTQTPRYLIKTRGQQVTLSCSPISGHRSVSWYQQTPGQGLQFLFEYFSETQRNKGNFPGRFSGRQFSNSRSEMNVSTLELGDSALYLCASSLGSNEQFFGPGTRLTVL.

This sequence joins TRBV4-2 and TRBJ1-2; 7 positions agree with TRBD1. Germline V CDR1 and CDR2: LGHNA, YNFKEQ. The CDR3 is 12 residues long. V lost 4 bases and J lost 6; bases outside the gene matches: 2. CDR3 nucleotide sequence: TGTGCCAGCAGCCCACAGGGGAATGGCTACACCTTC. It is translated as CASSPQGNGYTF.

V usage is TRBV4-3 and J usage is TRBJ2-7, with D tentatively TRBD2 (5 bases). V shed 6 bases and J shed 1 base, with 19 bases lying between them. The CDR3 loop spans 16 amino acids. Germline CDR1 reads LGHNA; CDR2 reads YSLEER. This CDR3 reads CASSPDSGSKSYEQYF. In nucleotides, the CDR3 is TGCGCCAGCAGTCCAGATTCGGGGTCCAAGTCCTACGAGCAGTACTTC.

The V gene is TRBV5-6, the J gene TRBJ2-4; 7 nucleotides agree with TRBD1. V lost 6 bases to trimming and J lost 0 bases; unmatched junction nucleotides: 9. Germline V lookup: CDR1 SGHDT, CDR2 YYEEEE. The CDR3 extends over 16 amino acids. CDR3 bases: TGTGCCAGCAACCTATTTACAGGGGTAGCCAAAAACATTCAGTACTTC. Amino acid sequence: CASNLFTGVAKNIQYF.

The V call is TRBV30, the J call TRBJ2-1; TRBD1 matches at 11 bases. V was clipped by 5 bases and J by 9 bases; unmatched bases: 6. The CDR3 length is 13 residues. The germline V gene encodes CDR1 GTSNPN and CDR2 SVGIG (reference sequence). CDR3 amino acids: CAWGGQGAREQFF. CDR3 nucleotide sequence: TGTGCCTGGGGAGGACAGGGGGCGCGTGAGCAGTTCTTC. The entire variable domain, with the rest obtained from reference TRBV30 and TRBJ2-1, is as follows: SQTIHQWPATLVQPVGSPLSLECTVEGTSNPNLYWYRQAAGRGLQLLFYSVGIGQISSEVPQNLSASRPQDRQFILSSKKLLLSDSGFYLCAWGGQGAREQFFGPGTRLTVL.

The J gene is TRBJ2-1, the V gene TRBV5-1; TRBD2 agrees at 10 bases. The V gene's germline CDR1 is SGHRS and CDR2 YFSETQ. This CDR3 is 15 amino acids long. V lost 5 bases, J lost 7 bases, and 9 bases stayed unmatched. The CDR3 DNA follows: TGCGCCAGCAGTTACAGCGGGGGGGGTTGGAATGAGCAGTTCTTC. Encoded protein: CASSYSGGGWNEQFF. Supplemented by reference TRBV5-1 and TRBJ2-1, the full variable domain reads KAGVTQTPRYLIKTRGQQVTLSCSPISGHRSVSWYQQTPGQGLQFLFEYFSETQRNKGNFPGRFSGRQFSNSRSEMNVSTLELGDSALYLCASSYSGGGWNEQFFGPGTRLTVL.